These 11 T cell receptor beta chains originate from one sample sequenced in a study of resident and recirculating memory T cells in vitiligo. Profiling relied on immunoSEQ multiplex PCR, and the TCRdb table lists in-frame clones only, not all of them. This sample has 60,000 to 80,000 clones; 80% to 95% occur once, and the top ten carry around 4.7%. The specimen was blood. These TCRs come from a male donor with vitiligo.

The chain links TRBV4-3 to TRBJ2-3; D is possibly TRBD1 (6 bases). V shed 4 bases and J shed 0 bases, with 20 bases lying between them. Germline-derived CDR1 and CDR2 are LGHNA and YSLEER. This CDR3 has 18 residues. DNA of the CDR3: TGCGCCAGCAGCCGGAGAGGGGGTATGGGGGTTAGCACAGATACGCAGTATTTT. Residues: CASSRRGGMGVSTDTQYF.

The chain couples TRBV30 to TRBJ2-1; D is perhaps TRBD2 (6 bases). The germline CDR1 and CDR2 sequences are GTSNPN and SVGIG (reference sequence). Trimming cost V 0 bases and J 0 bases, with 12 bases left between them. The CDR3 consists of 16 residues. The CDR3 loop reads CAWSVGRGSSYNEQFF. In DNA, the CDR3 is TGTGCCTGGAGTGTCGGACGGGGGAGCTCCTACAATGAGCAGTTCTTC. Using reference TRBV30 and TRBJ2-1 for the parts outside the CDR3, the full variable domain is SQTIHQWPATLVQPVGSPLSLECTVEGTSNPNLYWYRQAAGRGLQLLFYSVGIGQISSEVPQNLSASRPQDRQFILSSKKLLLSDSGFYLCAWSVGRGSSYNEQFFGPGTRLTVL.

The sample holds a few counts of this clone. The chain uses TRBV4-1 and TRBJ1-5; D gene unclear. V lost 1 base to trimming and J lost 0 bases, with 7 bases between them. The CDR3 consists of 15 residues. Germline V gene data show CDR1 as MGHRA and CDR2 as YSYEKL. CDR3 protein: CASSQGPSSNQPQHF. CDR3 nucleotides: TGCGCCAGCAGCCAAGGGCCGTCTAGCAATCAGCCCCAGCATTTT.

This chain joins TRBV6-5 and TRBJ1-1, with D maybe TRBD1 (6 bases). V lost 0 bases and J lost 3, with 11 bases in between. The CDR3 is made up of 15 amino acids. In germline, CDR1 is MNHEY, CDR2 SVGAGI. CDR3: CASSYSTQGYTEAFF. DNA of the CDR3: TGTGCCAGCAGTTACTCGACACAGGGATACACTGAAGCTTTCTTT.

This clone was picked up one time. The CDR3 protein is CASSVDEGETDTQYF. CDR3 nucleotide sequence: TGTGCCAGCAGCGTAGATGAGGGGGAAACAGATACGCAGTATTTT. This chain links TRBV9 with TRBJ2-3; perhaps TRBD1 as D (6 bases). From germline, CDR1 is SGDLS and CDR2 YYNGEE. Trimming stripped 0 bases from V and 3 bases from J, with 11 bases between. This CDR3 comprises 15 residues.

The V gene is TRBV11-2, the J gene TRBJ1-4, with 9 nucleotides matching TRBD1. The CDR3 has 16 residues. Germline V gives CDR1 SGHAT, CDR2 FQNNGV. Unmatched junction bases numbered 11, after V lost 5 bases and J lost 7 bases. Written as DNA, the CDR3 is TGTGCCAGCAGCGCTAATTTACAGGGGGCAAGTGAAAAACTGTTTTTT. Translating it yields CASSANLQGASEKLFF.

The chain combines TRBV5-1 with TRBJ2-1; 10 nucleotides line up with TRBD1. CDR1 is SGHRS, CDR2 YFSETQ, per germline. The length of the CDR3 is 14 residues. V lost 4 bases to trimming and J lost 6 bases; unmatched junction nucleotides: 4. CDR3 sequence reads: CASSAGTGANEQFF. The CDR3 bases are TGCGCCAGCAGCGCCGGGACAGGGGCCAATGAGCAGTTCTTC.

The chain couples TRBV5-1 to TRBJ1-1, with D possibly TRBD1 on 5 matching bases. V lost 0 bases and J lost 1, with 7 bases in between. Germline assignment: CDR1 SGHRS and CDR2 YFSETQ. The CDR3 runs to 14 residues. This CDR3 reads CASSLAGGNTEAFF. In DNA form, the CDR3 reads TGCGCCAGCAGCTTGGCCGGGGGGAACACTGAAGCTTTCTTT.

The V call is TRBV7-6, the J call TRBJ2-5; TRBD2 agrees at 7 bases. Germline values: CDR1 SGHVS, CDR2 FNYEAQ. CDR3 length equals 16 residues. The V gene end was trimmed by 0 bases and the J gene end by 1 base; junction bases not matched to a gene: 5. CDR3 coding DNA: TGTGCCAGCAGCTTAGCGGCTAGCGGCTTCCAAGAGACCCAGTACTTC. Amino acid sequence: CASSLAASGFQETQYF.

The V call is TRBV7-2, the J call TRBJ2-1; D gene ambiguous. Germline CDR1 SGHTA, CDR2 FQGNSA. The CDR3 contains 13 residues. V dropped 6 bases and J dropped 0 bases, with 6 bases sitting between them. The CDR3 bases are TGTGCCAGCAGACAGAGCTCCTACAATGAGCAGTTCTTC. It encodes CASRQSSYNEQFF.

The genes are TRBV28 and TRBJ1-1; D may be TRBD1 (6 bases). The germline V gene encodes CDR1 MDHEN and CDR2 SYDVKM. The CDR3 loop spans 15 amino acids. V shed 5 bases and J shed 0 bases, with 13 bases lying between them. This chain's CDR3 is CASSPGDTVNTEAFF. The CDR3 DNA follows: TGTGCCAGCAGTCCTGGGGACACAGTGAACACTGAAGCTTTCTTT.